This T cell receptor (beta chain) was sequenced for a study of T cell responses to AZD1222 COVID-19 vaccine. Study results and caveats: The number of AZD1222 recipients seropositive at baseline was only 6 or 7.

Looked up from germline, CDR1 is SGDLS and CDR2 is YYNGEE. Trimming stripped 0 bases from V and 2 bases from J, with 8 bases between. This CDR3 has 14 residues. This clone showed up just a few times. Antigen unknown. Other DNA sequences in the sample encode the same CDR3. Clones were sequenced by immunoSEQ multiplex PCR, and TCRdb holds only the in-frame ones, with some missing. The data hold some 64,000 clones, with approximately 90% observed a single time. The V and J genes are TRBV9 and TRBJ1-1; D gene unclear. The source is an adult who received the MenACWY meningococcal vaccine as a control. The sample in question was peripheral blood, obtained 28 days after the second dose of the MenACWY control vaccine. The CDR3 loop reads CASSVAYRNTEAFF. CDR3 sequence (DNA): TGTGCCAGCAGCGTAGCTTACAGAAACACTGAAGCTTTCTTT.